This TCR beta chain is from a study of graft-versus-host responses after intestinal transplantation (dated by TCRdb to the early 2020s). As for the study more broadly: The transplants that recipients got were multivisceral, liver-intestinal, or isolated intestinal. Bulk TCR-beta CDR3 sequencing was used to track graft-versus-host and host-versus-graft alloreactive T cell clones in the graft, circulation and bone marrow after intestinal transplantation. Every recipient was given anti-thymocyte globulin induction, then maintenance tacrolimus and steroids for 2 to 4 years. Of the roughly 24 intestinal transplant recipients enrolled in the cohort, one of whom was a retransplant, 3 patients without pretransplant specimens were excluded. Rather than going through the commercial service, samples from three later patients were sequenced in-house on an Illumina MiSeq and processed with MiXCR. To identify alloreactive clones, pre-transplant mixed lymphocyte reaction products were sequenced and then compared with unstimulated pre-transplant donor and recipient T cells. A peak of at least 4% donor T cells among recipient peripheral blood mononuclear cells was the definition used for donor T cell macrochimerism.

This clone has only a few counts. This clone's antigen is unknown. Per-base quality was not reported, and no clone a single base away is much larger than it. The library was produced with the immunoSEQ multiplex PCR assay. High-throughput TCR-beta CDR3 sequencing of genomic DNA from most patients was performed by Adaptive Biotechnologies. On the authors' methods: TCR sequencing data were retrieved from Adaptive's ImmunoSEQ software for around 19 patients, whereas a few other patients were processed with MiXCR and VDJtools. CDR3 nucleotide sequences shared between donor and recipient were removed because their origin could not be assigned. At least 2-fold expansion over unstimulated cells and a minimum CFSE-low frequency of 0.002% (template counts) or 0.001% (read counts) were required for clones to be classified as alloreactive. Mappable clones were those detected in sequenced pre-transplant spleen, lymph node, or MLR CFSE-low populations of the donor or recipient. Cumulative frequency of alloreactive clones was calculated as a percentage of all sequences weighted by copy number. Drawn from immuneACCESS, this table holds only the in-frame rearrangements with V and J called that TCRdb kept. Clones are partly lost; checked studies trace under half to an unresolved V gene and leave the rest unexplained. D and trimming were read from the DNA, whereas the V and J calls and clone size are those reported in that table. For this sample the table gives about 29,000 clones, of which roughly 87% were detected only once. In total, the top ten clones hold 11% of the sample.

Relative to germline, V is missing 3 bases and J is missing 5 bases, with 4 bases of the junction outside any gene match. The CDR3, from cysteine to phenylalanine, totals 13 residues. The retained sequence is limited to the CDR3, 39 bases, with the frame set at the first base. From the germline V gene, CDR1 is ENHRY and CDR2 is SYGVKD. In the first month after transplant, blood samples were collected up to 4 times, and after that at least monthly when available. Findings and caveats that apply to the study as a whole: The conclusions were limited by the relatively low number and heterogeneity of the intestinal transplant patients. In the allografts of patients with donor T cell macrochimerism, GvH to HvG T cell clonal ratios were high. Peak levels of circulating GvH clones were associated with declines in HvG clones early after transplant. GvH clones were detected in recipient bone marrow, and some of these GvH clones were observed earlier in ileal mucosa or blood, consistent with an intestinal mucosal origin.

The specimen comprised PBMCs, sampled about 15 months after intestinal transplantation. The TCR comes from a human patient who received an intestinal transplant, so some T cells may come from the graft donor. The chain uses TRBV10-3 and TRBJ2-7, and 7 junctional nucleotides match TRBD1. The nucleotide sequence is given as TGTGCCATCAGTGAAGGGGGCTCGGACGAGCAGTACTTC. Protein translation: CAISEGGSDEQYF.